This T cell receptor beta chain was recovered during a study of cytomegalovirus exposure and HLA in healthy donors. The PCR had 60 Vbeta and 13 Jbeta primers. Data came from immunoSEQ multiplex PCR; TCRdb stores just in-frame clones and leaves some out. The sample shows 150,000 to 200,000 clones, 65% to 85% of them seen only once. V dropped 5 bases and J dropped 2; count of bases not matched to a gene: 7. The CDR3 length is 15 residues. Germline V gene data show CDR1 as LNHDA and CDR2 as SQIVND (reference sequence). On this clone itself: Its antigen is unidentified.

Overall study results and limits: Across donors, most TCRs were seen rarely, yet some public ones were widespread.

The TCR comes from a boy between 2 and 15 years old in good health and CMV-seronegative. This chain uses TRBV19 with TRBJ1-2; TRBD1 agrees at 8 bases. The sample was PBMCs. CDR3: CASSGQGLENYGYTF. CDR3 nucleotide sequence: TGTGCCAGTAGTGGACAGGGTCTTGAGAACTATGGCTACACCTTC.